The TCR beta chain under discussion was sequenced for a study of blood T cell repertoires in COVID-19. Across the whole study: The United States, Italy and Spain supplied acute and convalescent COVID-19 samples. PBMCs, B-cell-depleted T cells, or T cells provided the cDNA or gDNA that made up the material.

As originally analysed: Amplification of reference gene primers provided the estimated nucleated cell counts. Some clones are missing from TCRdb's copy, which holds only in-frame ones; the method was immunoSEQ multiplex PCR. V and J calls and clone size are given by that table; D and trimming were obtained from the DNA. Of about 220,000 clones listed, roughly 84% were seen once; the top ten hold under 2.5%. V gave up 0 bases and J gave up 2 bases, with 10 bases separating them. This CDR3 is built from 15 residues. Germline CDR1 is ENHRY and CDR2 is SYGVKD. Sequencing was done on a sample of peripheral blood. This receptor was taken from a man aged 35-49 years with active or convalescent COVID-19. The chain uses TRBV10-3 and TRBJ1-1; D is perhaps TRBD1 (6 bases). The CDR3 sequence: CAISESYRANTEAFF. In DNA form, the CDR3 reads TGTGCCATCAGTGAGTCATACAGGGCTAACACTGAAGCTTTCTTT.